This T cell receptor beta chain was identified during a study of monozygotic twins with inflammatory bowel disease. Donors gave 2 to 3 ml of blood apiece. Researchers generated cDNA in eight separate reactions per sample. TCRdb reprocessed the 5' RACE reads; each CDR3 protein has one entry and no DNA is given. Across about 380,000 distinct CDR3 sequences, the top ten clones capture roughly 2.6% of the sample. This CDR3 region has 20 residues. Per germline, CDR1 KGHSH and CDR2 LQKENI. The sequence was collected from a human donor with ulcerative colitis or Crohn's disease, or a healthy co-twin of an affected twin (not recorded which). The sequenced sample was blood. The chain combines TRBV18 with TRBJ2-2; TCRdb designates TRBD2, a call that cannot be tested without DNA. The CDR3 here is CASSPITSAGPSIRTGELFF. The full variable domain, completed using reference TRBV18 and TRBJ2-2, is NAGVMQNPRHLVRRRGQEARLRCSPMKGHSHVYWYRQLPEEGLKFMVYLQKENIIDESGMPKERFSAEFPKEGPSILRIQQVVRGDSAAYFCASSPITSAGPSIRTGELFFGEGSRLTVL.